Below, 22 T cell receptor beta chains from the same sample are listed, as sequenced in a study of T cells after yellow fever vaccination. MiXCR, applied by TCRdb to the 5' RACE reads, yields one record per CDR3 protein. Of 450,000 to 600,000 distinct CDR3 sequences listed, less than 15% are singletons. The sequences come from PBMCs, collected on the day of the yellow fever booster vaccination. The origin of the receptors is a man aged 25 to 45 who received the YFV17D yellow fever vaccine.

The chain links TRBV7-2 to TRBJ2-1; TRBD2 matches at 7 bases. Germline loops: CDR1 SGHTA, CDR2 FQGNSA. V shed 7 bases and J 4 bases; nucleotides not matched to a gene: 7. The CDR3 length is 14 residues. CDR3 protein: CASNYLAAYNEQFF. Here the CDR3 DNA reads TGTGCCAGCAATTATCTAGCGGCTTACAATGAGCAGTTCTTC.

The genes are TRBV19 and TRBJ1-5; no definite D call. This CDR3 comprises 12 residues. Trimming shortened V by 3 bases and J by 6 bases, and 6 bases separated the two germline ends. Germline V CDR1 and CDR2: LNHDA, SQIVND (reference sequence). The CDR3 is CASSISSQPQHF. In nucleotides, the CDR3 is TGTGCCAGTAGTATCTCCAGTCAGCCCCAGCATTTT.

This clonotype was observed a handful of times. The rearrangement links TRBV7-9 to TRBJ2-1; 9 bases map to TRBD1. The CDR3 sequence is 15 residues long. Trimming at V came to 4 bases and at J to 6 bases, leaving 7 bases not matched to a gene. Germline V gene data show CDR1 as SEHNR and CDR2 as FQNEAQ (reference sequence). DNA for the CDR3: TGTGCCAGCAGCTCCGGGACAGGGAAGGGCAATGAGCAGTTCTTC. Amino acid sequence: CASSSGTGKGNEQFF.

The chain links TRBV5-1 to TRBJ2-2; 7 positions match TRBD2. V lost 4 bases and J lost 7; bases outside the gene matches: 13. CDR1 and CDR2 (germline): SGHRS, YFSETQ. This CDR3 has 16 residues. The CDR3 sequence: CASSPDGGTGYGELFF. CDR3 nucleotide sequence: TGCGCCAGCAGCCCGGACGGGGGGACCGGATACGGGGAGCTGTTTTTT. Filled out from reference TRBV5-1 and TRBJ2-2, the complete variable domain reads KAGVTQTPRYLIKTRGQQVTLSCSPISGHRSVSWYQQTPGQGLQFLFEYFSETQRNKGNFPGRFSGRQFSNSRSEMNVSTLELGDSALYLCASSPDGGTGYGELFFGEGSRLTVL.

The CDR3: CASSQDKRESDEQYF. CDR3 DNA: TGTGCCAGCAGCCAAGACAAGCGGGAGTCGGACGAGCAGTACTTC. The J gene is TRBJ2-7, the V gene TRBV14; 8 nucleotides line up with TRBD2. From germline, CDR1 is SGHDN and CDR2 FVKESK. This CDR3 has 15 amino acids. Trimming at V came to 0 bases and at J to 5 bases, leaving 6 bases not matched to a gene.

This chain connects TRBV3-1 to TRBJ1-2; D remains unclear. The CDR3 sequence is 12 residues long. Trimming pared 2 bases from V and 2 bases from J, leaving 3 bases between. Germline CDR1 reads LGHDT; CDR2 reads YNNKEL (reference sequence). The CDR3 protein is CASSQQNYGYTF. CDR3 bases: TGTGCCAGCAGCCAACAAAACTATGGCTACACCTTC.

The chain combines TRBV7-9 with TRBJ1-3, with D perhaps TRBD1 (5 bases). CDR1 SEHNR and CDR2 FQNEAQ come from the germline V gene (reference sequence). The CDR3 has 14 residues. CDR3: CATPFAGDLNTIYF. CDR3 in DNA: TGTGCTACTCCCTTCGCGGGGGATCTAAACACCATATATTTT.

This clonotype was detected a few times. The chain combines TRBV7-9 with TRBJ2-5, with 7 bases matching TRBD2. The CDR3 contains 13 residues. J gave up 3 bases and V 4 bases, and 2 bases lay outside the gene matches. Germline CDR1 reads SEHNR; CDR2 reads FQNEAQ (reference sequence). DNA of the CDR3: TGTGCCAGCAGCTATGGGACTAAAGAGACCCAGTACTTC. This encodes CASSYGTKETQYF.

This chain joins TRBV20-1 and TRBJ2-2; 7 bases are a match to TRBD1. After removal of 6 bases from V and 3 bases from J, the junction contained 4 bases not matched to a gene. Germline CDR1 and CDR2: DFQATT and SNEGSKA (reference sequence). The CDR3 is 13 residues long. CDR3 nucleotide sequence: TGCAGTGCCTTACAGGGGTACACCGGGGAGCTGTTTTTT. Protein product: CSALQGYTGELFF.

This chain connects TRBV5-1 to TRBJ2-3; D is uncertain. CDR1 is SGHRS and CDR2 is YFSETQ in the germline V gene. The CDR3 extends over 14 amino acids. Trimming took 4 bases from V and 4 from J, leaving 13 bases between them. The CDR3 here is CASSLPEVSDTQYF. CDR3 in DNA: TGCGCCAGCAGCCTGCCGGAAGTTTCAGATACGCAGTATTTT.

The J gene is TRBJ2-2, the V gene TRBV6-1; 7 nucleotides line up with TRBD1. J lost 6 bases, V lost 6 bases, and 7 bases had no gene match. The CDR3 has 14 amino acids. In germline, CDR1 is MNHNS, CDR2 SASEGT. DNA for the CDR3: TGTGCCAGCAGAAATGACAGGGTAGCCGGGGAGCTGTTTTTT. It codes for CASRNDRVAGELFF.

In its sample, this clonotype was seen a few times. The CDR3, as DNA: TGTGCCAGCAGTTTAGGACAGGGGTTGCTAGCTGAGCAGTTCTTC. This translates into CASSLGQGLLAEQFF. The J gene is TRBJ2-1, the V gene TRBV12-3 or TRBV12-4; TRBD1 matches 8 bases. With V trimmed by 1 base and J by 9 bases, 8 bases remained unmatched. The CDR3 contains 15 residues.

This chain joins TRBV5-4 and TRBJ2-5; 10 nucleotides align to TRBD1. Germline values: CDR1 SGHNT, CDR2 YYREEE (reference sequence). The CDR3 totals 13 residues. With V trimmed by 4 bases and J by 5 bases, 2 bases remained unmatched. This CDR3 reads CASSADRGETQYF. CDR3 sequence (DNA): TGTGCCAGCAGCGCGGACAGGGGGGAGACCCAGTACTTC.

V is TRBV30 and J is TRBJ1-2; D unclear. CDR1 and CDR2 from the germline V gene are GTSNPN and SVGIG (reference sequence). Trimming shortened V by 0 bases and J by 7 bases, and 12 bases separated the two germline ends. The CDR3 spans 13 residues. The CDR3 loop is CAWSVQKGVGYTF. The CDR3 DNA follows: TGTGCCTGGAGTGTACAAAAGGGAGTTGGCTACACCTTC.

In nucleotides, the CDR3 is TGTGCCAGCAGTACCCGCGGGGGCGGCAATCAGCCCCAGCATTTT. It yields the protein CASSTRGGGNQPQHF. The rearrangement links TRBV28 to TRBJ1-5, with D perhaps TRBD1 (6 bases). CDR3 length equals 15 residues. V was cut by 5 bases and J by 2 bases, with 13 bases left in between. CDR1 MDHEN and CDR2 SYDVKM come from the germline V gene.

This chain links TRBV20-1 with TRBJ1-3, with TRBD1 matching 7 bases. Germline CDR1 is DFQATT and CDR2 is SNEGSKA (reference sequence). Unmatched junction bases numbered 7, after V lost 3 bases and J lost 2 bases. CDR3 size: 15 residues. Here the CDR3 DNA reads TGCAGTGCTAGTTACCCGACAGGGACTGGAAACACCATATATTTT. Amino acid sequence: CSASYPTGTGNTIYF.

The J gene is TRBJ2-7, the V gene TRBV7-9; D could derive from TRBD1 or TRBD2 (5 bases each). Germline-derived CDR1 and CDR2 are SEHNR and FQNEAQ (reference sequence). The CDR3 totals 15 residues. Trimming removed 0 bases at V and 6 bases at J, with 15 bases between. CDR3 in DNA: TGTGCCAGCAGCTTAGCGGGAGAAGGGGTAGCCGAGCAGTACTTC. As protein: CASSLAGEGVAEQYF.

The chain joins TRBV19 to TRBJ2-7, with 8 bases identical to TRBD1. Trimming at V came to 7 bases and at J to 2 bases, leaving 7 bases not matched to a gene. Germline CDR1 reads LNHDA; CDR2 reads SQIVND (reference sequence). This CDR3 contains 14 residues. CDR3 sequence (DNA): TGTGCCAGTACCTCCCGGACAGGGACCTACGAGCAGTACTTC. Protein sequence: CASTSRTGTYEQYF. The full variable domain, rest sourced from reference TRBV19 and TRBJ2-7, is DGGITQSPKYLFRKEGQNVTLSCEQNLNHDAMYWYRQDPGQGLRLIYYSQIVNDFQKGDIAEGYSVSREKKESFPLTVTSAQKNPTAFYLCASTSRTGTYEQYFGPGTRLTVT.

The chain has TRBV19 and TRBJ2-1; unclear D gene. V lost 1 base and J lost 8, with 3 bases in between. This CDR3 spans 11 amino acids. CDR1 and CDR2 from the germline V gene are LNHDA and SQIVND (reference sequence). DNA for the CDR3: TGTGCCAGTAGTATAGGGCATGAGCAGTTCTTC. Its protein is CASSIGHEQFF.

V usage is TRBV23-1 and J usage is TRBJ2-7; 8 bases agree with TRBD1. TRBV23-1 is identified as an open reading frame with a role that is uncertain. V dropped 6 bases and J dropped 2; count of bases not matched to a gene: 3. The length of the CDR3 is 13 residues. The CDR3 protein is CASRNRGTYEQYF. In DNA, the CDR3 is TGCGCCAGCAGGAACAGGGGGACCTACGAGCAGTACTTC.

This clonotype was detected a few times. J is TRBJ2-7 and V is TRBV5-4; D is ambiguous. The CDR3 is 11 residues long. CDR1 and CDR2 (germline): SGHNT, YYREEE (reference sequence). V was trimmed by 3 bases and J by 5 bases, leaving 6 bases between them. This CDR3 reads CASSWRNEQYF. The DNA of the CDR3 is TGTGCCAGCAGCTGGAGAAACGAGCAGTACTTC.

CDR3 residues: CASSEAAALSTDTQYF. CDR3 coding DNA: TGTGCCAGCAGTGAAGCGGCAGCTTTAAGCACAGATACGCAGTATTTT. This chain uses TRBV6-1 with TRBJ2-3; D not resolved. CDR1 and CDR2 (germline): MNHNS, SASEGT. The CDR3 is made up of 16 amino acids. V lost 0 bases and J 0 bases, leaving 10 bases between the germline ends.